One and the same sample provided the 28 T cell receptor beta chains below, sequenced in a study of CD8+ T cells in alopecia areata. Extracted RNA was reverse transcribed into cDNA, the sequencing template. Only in-frame clones appear in the TCRdb table, and some are missing; sequencing was by immunoSEQ multiplex PCR. The repertoire consists of more than 7,000 clones, with around 64% occurring once and the leading ten covering approximately 2.7%. CD25+CD127- cells were sorted from CD4+ cells in four to six patients. The sequencing input was CD4+ Tregs sorted from blood. These receptors were collected from a human donor with alopecia areata.

V gene TRBV28 combines with J gene TRBJ2-7, with 8 bases aligning to TRBD2. The CDR3 spans 17 residues. The V gene's germline CDR1 is MDHEN and CDR2 SYDVKM. Trimming at V came to 6 bases and at J to 4 bases, leaving 17 bases not matched to a gene. The CDR3 DNA reads TGTGCCAGCAGCCTACGCCTTTTAGCGGGAAGATTTTACGAGCAGTACTTC. Amino acid sequence: CASSLRLLAGRFYEQYF.

The chain recombines TRBV28 with TRBJ2-1, with D possibly being TRBD1 (6 bases). This CDR3 has 14 amino acids. Germline V gene sequence: CDR1 MDHEN, CDR2 SYDVKM. Between the trimmed V and J ends, which lost 6 bases and 4 bases, there was a span of 13 bases. The CDR3 sequence is CASSLPGQYNEQFF. For the CDR3, the DNA is TGTGCCAGCAGCCTACCGGGACAATACAATGAGCAGTTCTTC.

This chain uses TRBV5-1 with TRBJ2-1; D possibly corresponds to TRBD2 (5 bases). The V gene's germline CDR1 is SGHRS and CDR2 YFSETQ. The ends were cut back, 4 bases at V and 5 bases at J, with 7 bases in the middle. The CDR3 covers 12 residues. CDR3 DNA sequence: TGCGCCAGCAGCCGAGGGAACAATGAGCAGTTCTTC. It specifies CASSRGNNEQFF. The full variable domain, rest sourced from reference TRBV5-1 and TRBJ2-1, is KAGVTQTPRYLIKTRGQQVTLSCSPISGHRSVSWYQQTPGQGLQFLFEYFSETQRNKGNFPGRFSGRQFSNSRSEMNVSTLELGDSALYLCASSRGNNEQFFGPGTRLTVL.

The gene calls are TRBV6-5 and TRBJ2-5; 8 bases are a match to TRBD1. The DNA end lines up better with TRBJ2-7; the J call may be wrong. There are 15 residues in the CDR3. Germline CDR1 MNHEY, CDR2 SVGAGI. The DNA for the CDR3 is TGTGCCAGCAGAGAGAACCCAGGGGGCGCGGGCGAGCAGTACTTC. Translation gives CASRENPGGAGEQYF.

This clone was observed a handful of times. J is TRBJ1-2 and V is TRBV27, with D maybe TRBD1 (6 bases). The CDR3 length is 15 residues. Germline-derived CDR1 and CDR2 are MNHEY and SMNVEV (reference sequence). The V gene lost 6 bases and the J gene lost 5 bases, with 19 bases spanning the gap. The CDR3 DNA reads TGTGCCAGCAGGCGGCCGTTGGGGGGCGGGTATGGCTACACCTTC. Its protein is CASRRPLGGGYGYTF.

The rearrangement joins TRBV10-3 to TRBJ2-6, with D perhaps TRBD1 (6 bases). V gave up 4 bases and J gave up 2 bases, with 6 bases separating them. The germline V gene has CDR1 ENHRY and CDR2 SYGVKD. The CDR3 contains 14 residues. CDR3 region: CAISAGAGANVLTF. CDR3 nucleotide sequence: TGTGCCATCAGTGCAGGGGCTGGGGCCAACGTCCTGACTTTC.

This clone was seen a handful of times. The chain carries TRBV7-8 and TRBJ2-5, with TRBD2 matching 10 bases. Germline-derived CDR1 and CDR2 are SGHVS and FQNEAQ. The CDR3 consists of 17 residues. The trim removed 5 bases at V and 1 base at J, leaving 10 bases unmatched. The CDR3 nucleotides read TGTGCCAGCAGCCCCCACTTAGCGGGAGGTCGCCAAGAGACCCAGTACTTC. It yields the protein CASSPHLAGGRQETQYF.

A few counts support this clone. The chain couples TRBV29-1 to TRBJ2-1, with D possibly being TRBD2 (5 bases). The germline V gene has CDR1 SQVTM and CDR2 ANQGSEA. This CDR3 is 12 amino acids long. Trimming left V 4 bases short and J 15 bases short, with 19 bases between. CDR3 residues: CSVAPDLGGSFF. The CDR3 DNA is TGCAGCGTTGCTCCCGACCTTGGCGGGTCGTTCTTC.

The chain recombines TRBV19 with TRBJ1-5, with D perhaps matching TRBD1 (5 bases). V was cut by 9 bases and J by 7 bases, with 13 bases left in between. CDR3 length: 12 amino acids. Per the germline V gene, CDR1 is LNHDA and CDR2 is SQIVND (reference sequence). The CDR3 region is CASAGLGQPQHF. Written as DNA, the CDR3 is TGTGCCAGCGCAGGGCTAGGACAGCCCCAGCATTTT.

The chain couples TRBV14 to TRBJ2-4, with 7 positions matching TRBD1. Losses at the gene ends were 3 bases for V and 0 bases for J; bases not matched to a gene: 5. Germline CDR1 is SGHDN and CDR2 is FVKESK. The CDR3 covers 16 residues. CDR3 nucleotides: TGTGCCAGCAGCCACAAACAGGGGATAGCCAAAAACATTCAGTACTTC. This sequence encodes CASSHKQGIAKNIQYF.

The chain is built from TRBV7-2 and TRBJ1-2, with 7 bases matching TRBD1. This CDR3 spans 14 amino acids. Germline CDR1 SGHTA, CDR2 FQGNSA. With 4 bases clipped from V and 8 bases from J, the junction kept 10 bases outside the gene matches. CDR3 loop: CASSYFGTEAGYTF. The CDR3 DNA follows: TGTGCCAGCAGCTACTTTGGGACAGAGGCAGGCTACACCTTC.

The chain has TRBV27 and TRBJ2-7, with TRBD2 identical over 13 bases. Losses at the gene ends were 2 bases for V and 4 bases for J; bases not matched to a gene: 5. CDR1 and CDR2 from the germline V gene are MNHEY and SMNVEV (reference sequence). The CDR3 runs to 16 residues. The CDR3 coding sequence is TGTGCCAGCAGTTTAAAGCGACTAGCGGGAGGATACGAGCAGTACTTC. Translated, it gives CASSLKRLAGGYEQYF.

This chain links TRBV19 with TRBJ2-7; TRBD1 agrees at 8 bases. V shed 3 bases, J shed 6 bases, and the junction held 13 bases outside the gene matches. Germline assignment: CDR1 LNHDA and CDR2 SQIVND (reference sequence). This CDR3 has 16 amino acids. The CDR3 nucleotides read TGTGCCAGTAGTATCTTTTTCGCTGGACAGGGAACCGAGCAGTACTTC. It encodes CASSIFFAGQGTEQYF.

The genes are TRBV6-5 and TRBJ2-5; D not resolved. Germline-derived CDR1 and CDR2 are MNHEY and SVGAGI. The CDR3 length is 15 residues. V shed 2 bases and J shed 11 bases, with 21 bases lying between them. The CDR3 loop reads CASSYGSALSGVQYF. The CDR3 region has the DNA TGTGCCAGCAGTTACGGTTCCGCTCTTAGTGGCGTGCAGTACTTC.

The chain joins TRBV11-2 to TRBJ1-4; the D gene is possibly TRBD1 (6 bases). V was pared by 1 base and J by 7 bases, with 16 bases between. The CDR3 loop spans 16 amino acids. Germline V gene data show CDR1 as SGHAT and CDR2 as FQNNGV. Here the CDR3 DNA reads TGTGCCAGCAGCTTAGGGTGGGGACAACGCTTTGAAAAACTGTTTTTT. It encodes CASSLGWGQRFEKLFF.

This clone was observed a few times. The chain is built from TRBV7-9 and TRBJ2-1; D is unresolved. The germline V gene encodes CDR1 SEHNR and CDR2 FQNEAQ (reference sequence). This CDR3 has 18 amino acids. The V end lost 5 bases, the J end lost 0 bases, and 20 bases lay between the germline ends. The DNA for the CDR3 is TGTGCCAGCAGCCCGTTCGGTGCAGGTAGGAGCTCCTACAATGAGCAGTTCTTC. Amino acids: CASSPFGAGRSSYNEQFF. Supplemented by reference TRBV7-9 and TRBJ2-1, the full variable domain reads DTGVSQNPRHKITKRGQNVTFRCDPISEHNRLYWYRQTLGQGPEFLTYFQNEAQLEKSRLLSDRFSAERPKGSFSTLEIQRTEQGDSAMYLCASSPFGAGRSSYNEQFFGPGTRLTVL.

This clone came up a few times. This rearrangement joins TRBV14 to TRBJ2-1; D might be TRBD2 (5 bases). CDR1 and CDR2 (germline): SGHDN, FVKESK. This CDR3 comprises 17 residues. Trimming removed 2 bases from V and 2 bases from J, with 16 bases in between. DNA for the CDR3: TGTGCCAGCAGCCAACCTAGGCCAGCGGAAGCCTACAATGAGCAGTTCTTC. The encoded protein is CASSQPRPAEAYNEQFF.

V gene TRBV4-1 combines with J gene TRBJ2-1; weak D call: TRBD2 (6 bases). Germline CDR1 is MGHRA and CDR2 is YSYEKL. The CDR3 sequence is 16 residues long. V was clipped by 6 bases and J by 0 bases, with 15 bases between them. CDR3 coding DNA: TGCGCCAGCAGGCGAGCGGGCGGAAGCTCCTACAATGAGCAGTTCTTC. Its translation: CASRRAGGSSYNEQFF.

V and J are TRBV11-2 and TRBJ2-1; the match to TRBD2 covers 8 bases. The germline CDR1 and CDR2 sequences are SGHAT and FQNNGV. CDR3 length: 17 amino acids. The ends lost 4 bases at V and 8 bases at J; junction bases unmatched: 16. This chain's CDR3 is CASSSWSNGRELDEQFF. The DNA for the CDR3 is TGTGCCAGCAGCTCGTGGTCGAACGGGAGGGAGCTAGATGAGCAGTTCTTC.

This clone came up a few times. The CDR3 nucleotides are TGTGCCAGCAGCTTAGTTTGGGGGGGGAATAGGAACTATGGCTACACCTTC. Its protein is CASSLVWGGNRNYGYTF. The chain uses TRBV7-8 and TRBJ1-2; tentative D call: TRBD1 (5 bases). V gave up 1 base and J gave up 2 bases, with 17 bases separating them. Germline CDR1 SGHVS, CDR2 FQNEAQ. The CDR3 runs 17 residues.

The rearrangement uses TRBV7-9 and TRBJ2-6; D gene uncertain. In germline, CDR1 is SEHNR, CDR2 FQNEAQ (reference sequence). The V and J ends lost 2 bases and 0 bases respectively, with 5 bases between them. The CDR3 extends over 15 amino acids. CDR3 coding DNA: TGTGCCAGCAGCTTATACAGCTCTGGGGCCAACGTCCTGACTTTC. Translating it yields CASSLYSSGANVLTF.

This clone was recorded a few times. The chain links TRBV27 to TRBJ2-7; perhaps TRBD2 as D (6 bases). Trimming stripped 3 bases from V and 6 bases from J, with 21 bases between. CDR3 size: 16 residues. Germline CDR1 MNHEY, CDR2 SMNVEV (reference sequence). The CDR3 is CASSFTRGGGLPEQYF. Written as DNA, the CDR3 is TGTGCCAGCAGTTTTACGAGGGGCGGTGGACTACCCGAGCAGTACTTC.

The gene calls are TRBV14 and TRBJ1-1; unclear D gene. Looked up from germline, CDR1 is SGHDN and CDR2 is FVKESK. This CDR3 has 12 residues. Trimming took off 0 bases at V and 12 bases at J, with 11 bases between the two ends. CDR3 loop: CASSQDWRAPFF. The CDR3 DNA reads as TGTGCCAGCAGCCAAGATTGGAGGGCGCCTTTCTTT. Drawing the rest from reference TRBV14 and TRBJ1-1, the complete variable domain is EAGVTQFPSHSVIEKGQTVTLRCDPISGHDNLYWYRRVMGKEIKFLLHFVKESKQDESGMPNNRFLAERTGGTYSTLKVQPAELEDSGVYFCASSQDWRAPFFGQGTRLTVV.

The chain joins TRBV5-1 to TRBJ2-5; D not certain. Trimming removed 0 bases at V and 4 bases at J, with 7 bases between. CDR3 size: 13 residues. CDR1 SGHRS and CDR2 YFSETQ come from the germline V gene. CDR3 in DNA: TGCGCCAGCAGCTTGGACGATAGAGAGACCCAGTACTTC. This sequence encodes CASSLDDRETQYF.

The chain recombines TRBV10-3 with TRBJ2-3, with D possibly TRBD2 on 7 matching bases. V lost 0 bases and J 2 bases, leaving 27 bases between the germline ends. This CDR3 spans 21 amino acids. Germline-derived CDR1 and CDR2 are ENHRY and SYGVKD. The DNA for the CDR3 is TGTGCCATCAGTGAGTCGACCGGAGGGGGTATTACTAGCGAGAACACAGATACGCAGTATTTT. Translation: CAISESTGGGITSENTDTQYF.

The rearrangement uses TRBV27 and TRBJ1-2; the match to TRBD1 covers 7 bases. CDR3 length: 15 residues. Per the germline V gene, CDR1 is MNHEY and CDR2 is SMNVEV (reference sequence). Trimming at V came to 2 bases and at J to 3 bases, leaving 6 bases not matched to a gene. The CDR3 DNA reads TGTGCCAGCAGTTTAAGTCGGCAGGGGGACTATGGCTACACCTTC. Translation gives CASSLSRQGDYGYTF.

There are a few counts of this clone. The chain recombines TRBV28 with TRBJ2-1, with 7 bases aligning to TRBD2. Germline-derived CDR1 and CDR2 are MDHEN and SYDVKM. CDR3 length: 14 amino acids. Trimming cost V 7 bases and J 0 bases; bases outside gene matches: 3. The CDR3 nucleotides are TGTGCCAGCATCGGGGGGAGCTCCTACAATGAGCAGTTCTTC. It yields the protein CASIGGSSYNEQFF.

This clone showed up just once. The chain's CDR3 is CASSDFNYGYTF. The CDR3 DNA reads TGTGCCAGCAGCGATTTTAACTATGGCTACACCTTC. The chain joins TRBV9 to TRBJ1-2; D is undetermined. Germline CDR1 is SGDLS and CDR2 is YYNGEE. Trimming stripped 3 bases from V and 1 base from J, with 4 bases between. CDR3 size: 12 residues.